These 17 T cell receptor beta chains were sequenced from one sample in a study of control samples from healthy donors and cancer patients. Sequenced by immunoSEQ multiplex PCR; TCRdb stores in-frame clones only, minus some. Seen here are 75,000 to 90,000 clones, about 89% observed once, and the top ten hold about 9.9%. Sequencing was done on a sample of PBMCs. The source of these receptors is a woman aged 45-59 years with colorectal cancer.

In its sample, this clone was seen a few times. The CDR3 spells CASNLLTSVGGYTF. Written as DNA, the CDR3 is TGTGCCAGTAACCTATTGACATCCGTGGGAGGCTACACCTTC. The chain employs TRBV19 and TRBJ1-2, with no clear D. Germline V gene sequence: CDR1 LNHDA, CDR2 SQIVND (reference sequence). The V gene lost 7 bases and the J gene lost 8 bases, with 20 bases spanning the gap. The CDR3 is 14 amino acids.

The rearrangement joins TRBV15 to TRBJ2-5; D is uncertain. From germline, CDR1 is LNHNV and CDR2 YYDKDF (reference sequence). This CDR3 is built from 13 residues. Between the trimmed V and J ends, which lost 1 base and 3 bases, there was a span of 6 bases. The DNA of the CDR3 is TGTGCCACCAGCAGAGTGCAGAAAGAGACCCAGTACTTC. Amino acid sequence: CATSRVQKETQYF.

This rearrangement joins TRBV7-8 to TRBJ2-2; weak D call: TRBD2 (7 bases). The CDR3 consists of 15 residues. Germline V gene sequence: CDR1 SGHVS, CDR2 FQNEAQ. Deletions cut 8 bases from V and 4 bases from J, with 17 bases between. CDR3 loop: CASWEGGAGTGELFF. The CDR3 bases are TGTGCCAGCTGGGAGGGGGGCGCTGGCACCGGGGAGCTGTTTTTT.

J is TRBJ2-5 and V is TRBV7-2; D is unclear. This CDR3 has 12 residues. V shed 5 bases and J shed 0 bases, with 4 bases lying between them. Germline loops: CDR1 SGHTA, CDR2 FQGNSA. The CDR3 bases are TGTGCCAGCAGCCGATACCAAGAGACCCAGTACTTC. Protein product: CASSRYQETQYF.

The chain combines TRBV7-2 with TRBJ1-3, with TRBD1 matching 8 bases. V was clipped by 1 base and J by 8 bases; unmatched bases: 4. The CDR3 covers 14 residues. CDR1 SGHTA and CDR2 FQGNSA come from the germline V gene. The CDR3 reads CASSLGTGWDTIYF. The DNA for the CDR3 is TGTGCCAGCAGCTTAGGGACAGGGTGGGACACCATATATTTT.

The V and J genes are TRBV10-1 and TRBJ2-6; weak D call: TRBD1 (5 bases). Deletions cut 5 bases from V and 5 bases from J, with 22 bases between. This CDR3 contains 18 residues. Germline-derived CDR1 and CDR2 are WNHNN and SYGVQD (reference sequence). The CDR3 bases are TGCGCCAGCAGTTTTGGGGCAAGATCGAAAAGTCGGGCCAACGTCCTGACTTTC. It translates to CASSFGARSKSRANVLTF.

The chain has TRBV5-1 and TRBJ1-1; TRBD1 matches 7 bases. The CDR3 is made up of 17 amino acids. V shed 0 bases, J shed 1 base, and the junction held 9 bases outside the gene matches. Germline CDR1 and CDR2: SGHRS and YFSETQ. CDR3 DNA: TGCGCCAGCAGCTTGGGACAGGGAAGGCTCGAGAACACTGAAGCTTTCTTT. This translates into CASSLGQGRLENTEAFF. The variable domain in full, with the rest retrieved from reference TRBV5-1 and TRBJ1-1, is KAGVTQTPRYLIKTRGQQVTLSCSPISGHRSVSWYQQTPGQGLQFLFEYFSETQRNKGNFPGRFSGRQFSNSRSEMNVSTLELGDSALYLCASSLGQGRLENTEAFFGQGTRLTVV.

CDR3 DNA sequence: TGCGCCAGCAGCCCGGGGGGCGCAACTAATGAAAAACTGTTTTTT. Residues: CASSPGGATNEKLFF. The V and J genes are TRBV5-1 and TRBJ1-4, with TRBD1 as a possible D gene (6 bases). In germline, CDR1 is SGHRS, CDR2 YFSETQ. CDR3 length: 15 residues. The V and J ends lost 4 bases and 0 bases respectively, with 10 bases between them.

The CDR3 sequence is CASVDRTTNEKLFF. CDR3 in DNA: TGTGCCAGTGTCGATAGAACAACTAATGAAAAACTGTTTTTT. The chain carries TRBV19 and TRBJ1-4; D gene uncertain. The germline CDR1 and CDR2 sequences are LNHDA and SQIVND (reference sequence). V dropped 8 bases and J dropped 0 bases, with 10 bases sitting between them. The length of the CDR3 is 14 residues.

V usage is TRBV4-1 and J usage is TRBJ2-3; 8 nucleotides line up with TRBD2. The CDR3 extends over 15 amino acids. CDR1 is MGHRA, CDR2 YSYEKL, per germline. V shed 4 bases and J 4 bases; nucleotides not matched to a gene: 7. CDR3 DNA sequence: TGCGCCAGCAGCCGAGGACTAGCTTGGGCAGATACGCAGTATTTT. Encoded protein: CASSRGLAWADTQYF.

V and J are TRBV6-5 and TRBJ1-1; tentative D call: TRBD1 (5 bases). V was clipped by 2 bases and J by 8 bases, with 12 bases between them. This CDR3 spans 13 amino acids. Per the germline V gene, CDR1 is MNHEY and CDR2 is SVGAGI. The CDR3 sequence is CASSYPAGREAFF. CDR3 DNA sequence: TGTGCCAGCAGTTACCCGGCAGGGCGGGAAGCTTTCTTT.

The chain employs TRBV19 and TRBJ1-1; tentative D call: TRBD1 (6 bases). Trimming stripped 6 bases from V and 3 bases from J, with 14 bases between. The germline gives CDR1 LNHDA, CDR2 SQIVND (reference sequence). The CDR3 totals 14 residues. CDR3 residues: CASRQMDSYTEAFF. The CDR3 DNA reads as TGTGCCAGTAGACAAATGGACAGTTACACTGAAGCTTTCTTT.

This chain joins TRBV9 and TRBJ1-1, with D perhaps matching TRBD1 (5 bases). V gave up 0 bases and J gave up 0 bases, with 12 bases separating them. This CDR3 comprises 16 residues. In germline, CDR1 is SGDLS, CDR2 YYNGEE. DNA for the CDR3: TGTGCCAGCAGCGTAGAGGAGGGGCCTATGAACACTGAAGCTTTCTTT. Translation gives CASSVEEGPMNTEAFF.

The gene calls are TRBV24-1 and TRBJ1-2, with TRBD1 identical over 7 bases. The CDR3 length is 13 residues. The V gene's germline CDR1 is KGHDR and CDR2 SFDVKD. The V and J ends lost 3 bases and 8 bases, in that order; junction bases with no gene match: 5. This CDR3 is CATSDKTGRGYTF. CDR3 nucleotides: TGTGCCACCAGTGATAAGACAGGGCGAGGCTACACCTTC.

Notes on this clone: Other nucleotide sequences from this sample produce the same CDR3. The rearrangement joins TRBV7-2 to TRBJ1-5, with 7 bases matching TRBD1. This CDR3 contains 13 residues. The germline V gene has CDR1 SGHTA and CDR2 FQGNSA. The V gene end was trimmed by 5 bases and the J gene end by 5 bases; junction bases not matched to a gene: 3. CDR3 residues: CASSPQGDQPQHF. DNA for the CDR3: TGTGCCAGCAGCCCCCAGGGGGATCAGCCCCAGCATTTT.

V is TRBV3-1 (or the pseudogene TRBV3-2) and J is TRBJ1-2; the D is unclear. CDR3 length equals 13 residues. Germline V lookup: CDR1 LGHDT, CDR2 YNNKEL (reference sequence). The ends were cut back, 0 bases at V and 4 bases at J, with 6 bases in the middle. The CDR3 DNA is TGTGCCAGCAGCCAAGAATGGGTCTATGGCTACACCTTC. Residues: CASSQEWVYGYTF.

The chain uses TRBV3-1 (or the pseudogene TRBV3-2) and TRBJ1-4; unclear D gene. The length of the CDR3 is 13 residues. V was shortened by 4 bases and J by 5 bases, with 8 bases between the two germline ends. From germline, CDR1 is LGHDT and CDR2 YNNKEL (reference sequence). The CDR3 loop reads CASSRGPNEKLFF. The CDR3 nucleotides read TGTGCCAGCAGCCGCGGTCCCAATGAAAAACTGTTTTTT.